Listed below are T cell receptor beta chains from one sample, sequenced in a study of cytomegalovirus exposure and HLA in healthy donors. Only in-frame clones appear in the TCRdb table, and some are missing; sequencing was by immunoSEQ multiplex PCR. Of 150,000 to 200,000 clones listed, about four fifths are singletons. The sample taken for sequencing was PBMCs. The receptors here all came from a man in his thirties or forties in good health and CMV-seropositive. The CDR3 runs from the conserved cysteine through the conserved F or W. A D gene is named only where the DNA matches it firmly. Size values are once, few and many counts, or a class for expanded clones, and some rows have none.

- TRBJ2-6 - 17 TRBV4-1 TGCGCCAGCAGCCAAGCGTCATCCAGCTCTGGGGCCAACGTCCTGACTTTC CASSQASSSSGANVLTF
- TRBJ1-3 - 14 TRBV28 TGTGCCAGCAGTTTCTACAGGGCGGGAAACACCATATATTTT CASSFYRAGNTIYF
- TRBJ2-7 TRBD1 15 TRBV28 TGTGCCAGCAGTTTAACAGGACAGGCTTCCTACGAGCAGTACTTC CASSLTGQASYEQYF
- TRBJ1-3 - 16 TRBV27 TGTGCCAGCAGCTTCGGGAGGGGCAGCTCTGGAAACACCATATATTTT CASSFGRGSSGNTIYF
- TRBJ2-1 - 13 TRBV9 TGTGCCAGCAGCGTAGGCTGGCCAAATGAGCAGTTCTTC CASSVGWPNEQFF
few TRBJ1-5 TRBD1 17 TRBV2 TGTGCCAGCAGGCCCGCAGGGGGAATCGACGGCAATCAGCCCCAGCATTTT CASRPAGGIDGNQPQHF
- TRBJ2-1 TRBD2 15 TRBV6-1 TGTGCCAGCAGTGAAGCCTCGGGAGGGGGCAATGAGCAGTTCTTC CASSEASGGGNEQFF
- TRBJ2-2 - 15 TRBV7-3 TGTGCCAGCAGCTCGTCGTTTAGCGGCACCGGGGAGCTGTTTTTT CASSSSFSGTGELFF
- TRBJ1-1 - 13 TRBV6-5 TGTGCCAGCAGTTACGGGGGGGCGGCTGAAGCTTTCTTT CASSYGGAAEAFF
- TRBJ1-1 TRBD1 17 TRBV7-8 TGTGCCAGCAGCCCCCGCGGCCACATGGGACAGGGCATTGAAGCTTTCTTT CASSPRGHMGQGIEAFF
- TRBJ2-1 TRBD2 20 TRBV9 TGTGCCAGCAGCGCCCATGCTAGCGGGAGGGCCAAAGAGGGATACAATGAGCAGTTCTTC CASSAHASGRAKEGYNEQFF
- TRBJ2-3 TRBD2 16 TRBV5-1 TGCGCCAGCAGCTACGGACTAGCGGGGAGCACAGATACGCAGTATTTT CASSYGLAGSTDTQYF
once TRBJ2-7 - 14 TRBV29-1 TGCAGCGCTGGGAGAGGGCCTAGCTCCTACGAGCAGTACTTC CSAGRGPSSYEQYF
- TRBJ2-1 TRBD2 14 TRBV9 TGTGCCAGCAGCCCACGTGGGACTAGTGGTGAGCAGTTCTTC CASSPRGTSGEQFF
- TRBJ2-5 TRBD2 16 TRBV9 TGTGCCAGCAGCCTCGGGACTAGCGGGAGTTTAGAGACCCAGTACTTC CASSLGTSGSLETQYF
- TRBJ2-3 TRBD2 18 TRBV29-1 TGCAGCGTTGAAGATTGGGGACTAGCGGGGGCCTACACAGATACGCAGTATTTT CSVEDWGLAGAYTDTQYF
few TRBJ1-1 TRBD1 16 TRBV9 TGTGCCAGCAGCGTAGCAAGACAGGGCCCGAACACTGAAGCTTTCTTT CASSVARQGPNTEAFF
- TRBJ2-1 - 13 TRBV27 TGTGCCAGCAGGACGGGAGAGTTGTTGGAGCAGTTCTTC CASRTGELLEQFF
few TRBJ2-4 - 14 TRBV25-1 TGTGCCAGCAGTGAGATAATCTCGAAAAACATTCAGTACTTC CASSEIISKNIQYF
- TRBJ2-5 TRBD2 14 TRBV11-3 TGTGCCAGCAGCTTGCTAGCGGGGGAAGAGACCCAGTACTTC CASSLLAGEETQYF
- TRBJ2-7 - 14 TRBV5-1 TGCGCCAGCGAAGATGGGGCAGGGAATAACGAGCAGTACTTC CASEDGAGNNEQYF
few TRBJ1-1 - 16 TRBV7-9 TGTGCCAGCAGCTTCCAATCGGGGGGGGCAGTAACTGAAGCTTTCTTT CASSFQSGGAVTEAFF
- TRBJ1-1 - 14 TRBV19 TGTGCCAGTAGATTGGGAGGAGTGAACACTGAAGCTTTCTTT CASRLGGVNTEAFF
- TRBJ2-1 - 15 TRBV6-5 TGTGCCAGCACAGGGGCCTCAATTACCCAGGGTGAGCAGTTCTTC CASTGASITQGEQFF
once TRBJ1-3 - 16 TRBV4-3 TGCGCCAGCAGCCAAGATTCGACTCAATCTGGAAACACCATATATTTT CASSQDSTQSGNTIYF
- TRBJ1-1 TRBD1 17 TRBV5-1 TGCGCCAGCAGCTGGACCACGACAGGGGCCCTGAACACTGAAGCTTTCTTT CASSWTTTGALNTEAFF
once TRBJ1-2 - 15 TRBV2 TGTGCCAGCAGTGAACACACCCGTCCCAACTATGGCTACACCTTC CASSEHTRPNYGYTF
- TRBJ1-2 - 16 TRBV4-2 TGTGCCAGCAGCCAAGTAAAACAGGCCGGCCCTACTGGCTACACCTTC CASSQVKQAGPTGYTF
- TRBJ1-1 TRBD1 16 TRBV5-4 TGTGCCAGCAGCCTAGAGCCGGGACAGTTGAACACTGAAGCTTTCTTT CASSLEPGQLNTEAFF
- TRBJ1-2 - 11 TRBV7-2 TGTGCCAGCAGCTTAGTCCCTCCCTACACCTTC CASSLVPPYTF
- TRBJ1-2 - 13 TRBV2 TGTGCCAGCTCTAGGACAGCTTCGGGAGGCTACACCTTC CASSRTASGGYTF
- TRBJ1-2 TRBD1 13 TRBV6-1 TGTGCCAGCAGTACGACAGGGGACAATGGCTACACCTTC CASSTTGDNGYTF
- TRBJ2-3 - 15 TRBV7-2 TGTGCCAGCAGCCAAATAGCGATCCGCACAGATACGCAGTATTTT CASSQIAIRTDTQYF
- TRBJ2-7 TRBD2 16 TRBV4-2 TGTGCCAGCAGCCAAGGGGATAGCGGGAGCTCCTACGAGCAGTACTTC CASSQGDSGSSYEQYF
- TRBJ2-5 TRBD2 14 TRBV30 TGTGCCTGTGGGACTAGCGGGAGAGGAGAGACCCAGTACTTC CACGTSGRGETQYF
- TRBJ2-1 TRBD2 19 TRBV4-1 TGCGCCAGCAGCCAAGTATCTAGCGGGAGTTTAGGAGGGTACAATGAGCAGTTCTTC CASSQVSSGSLGGYNEQFF
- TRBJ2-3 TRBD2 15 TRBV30 TGTGCCCAGCTTGGAGCGGGAGGGCCCCTAGATACGCAGTATTTT CAQLGAGGPLDTQYF
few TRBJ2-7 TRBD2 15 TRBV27 TGTGCCAGCAGAGTGAGCGGGACTAGCTCCTACGAGCAGTACTTC CASRVSGTSSYEQYF
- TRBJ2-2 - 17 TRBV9 TGTGCCAGCAGCGGTAGGGGTGGTTTTTCGAACACCGGGGAGCTGTTTTTT CASSGRGGFSNTGELFF
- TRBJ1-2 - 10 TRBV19 TGTGCCAGTTATAACTATGGCTACACCTTC CASYNYGYTF
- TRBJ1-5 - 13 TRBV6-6 TGTGCCAGCAGCCTCGAAACTTATCAGCCCCAGCATTTT CASSLETYQPQHF
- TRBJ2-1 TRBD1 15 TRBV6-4 TGTGCCAGCAGCAGGGACAGGGGGGGGGACAATGAGCAGTTCTTC CASSRDRGGDNEQFF
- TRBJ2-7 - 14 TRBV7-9 TGTGCCAGCAGCTTTGGGGAGTCCTCTTCCGAGCAGTACTTC CASSFGESSSEQYF
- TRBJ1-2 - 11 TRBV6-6 TGTGCCAGCAGCACTGACTATGGCTACACCTTC CASSTDYGYTF
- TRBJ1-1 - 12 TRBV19 TGTGGGGTAAGTACGGAGGACCCTGAAGCTTTCTTT CGVSTEDPEAFF